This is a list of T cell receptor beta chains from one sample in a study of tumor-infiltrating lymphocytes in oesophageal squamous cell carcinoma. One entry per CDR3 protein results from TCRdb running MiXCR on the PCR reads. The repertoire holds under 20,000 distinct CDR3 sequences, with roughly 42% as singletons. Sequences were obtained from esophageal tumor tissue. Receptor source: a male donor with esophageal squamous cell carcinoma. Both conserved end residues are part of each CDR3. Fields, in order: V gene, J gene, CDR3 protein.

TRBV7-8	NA	CASSPGRPPETQYF
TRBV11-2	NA	CASSLQGSETQFF
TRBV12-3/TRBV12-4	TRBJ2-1	CASSPSETHEQFF
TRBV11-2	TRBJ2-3	CASSYPGTDTQYF
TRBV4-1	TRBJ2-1	CASSQLRGGASGAYNEQFF
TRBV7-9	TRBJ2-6	CASSLVGGRRPNLWLHLRF
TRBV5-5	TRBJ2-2	CASSQLSLALTGELFF
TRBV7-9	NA	CASSLGSGLNSPLHF
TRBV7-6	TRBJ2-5	CASSPTTGSSSETQYF
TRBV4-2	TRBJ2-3	CASSQELLVADTQYF
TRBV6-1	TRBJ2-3	CASSLRPGGYADTQYF
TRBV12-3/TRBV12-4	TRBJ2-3	CASSRLAGAADTQYF
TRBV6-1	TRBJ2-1	CASTKRGDNEQFF
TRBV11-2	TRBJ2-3	CASSLDGPLDTQYF
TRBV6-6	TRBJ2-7	CASRNSLKPSYEQYF
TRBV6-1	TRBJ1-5	CASSETRDQPQNF
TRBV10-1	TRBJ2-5	CASSEDSSQETQYF
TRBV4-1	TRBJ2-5	CASSRTGKRTHQETQYF
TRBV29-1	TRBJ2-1	CSGDRALGNEQFF
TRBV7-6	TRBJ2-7	CASSLARSGSPTYEQYF
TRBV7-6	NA	CASSLGGLPETQYF
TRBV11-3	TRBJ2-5	CASSPGLTAREETQYF
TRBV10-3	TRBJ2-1	CAISEEGAGVGEQFF
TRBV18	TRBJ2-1	CASSLSPGENNEQFF
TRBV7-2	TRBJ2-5	CASSRPGGQETQYF
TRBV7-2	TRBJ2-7	CASSPRSRAAPVREQYF
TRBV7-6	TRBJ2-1	CASSLLGDSNEQFF
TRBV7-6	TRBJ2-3	CANSLAADTQYF
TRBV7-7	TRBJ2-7	CASSLFSGSYNEQYF
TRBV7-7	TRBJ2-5	CASSPGTGRGAGKTQYF
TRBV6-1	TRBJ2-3	CASSLMVVAGGTDTQYF
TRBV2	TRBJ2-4	CASSAESWDSPLHF
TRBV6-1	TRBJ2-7	CASSYSGARSYEQYF